A single TCR beta chain is shown here with its context. Its antigen is unidentified. The germline gives CDR1 LNHDA, CDR2 SQIVND (reference sequence). Trimming took off 6 bases at V and 2 bases at J, with 20 bases between the two ends. CDR3 length: 16 residues. This specimen belongs to a study of Ad26.COV2.S vaccination and SARS-CoV-2 variants. Study-wide context: Dosing was one shot or two shots 56 days apart.

Study-level results: Comparable non-spike TCR breadth was observed in vaccine and placebo recipients. Measurements of TCR breadth and depth may have given underestimates of the total T cell responses.

Documented treatment: around 19 received Ad26.COV2.S at low or high dose, single or two shots; 5 received placebo; per-sample allocation not given. Each sample was drawn 63 days after the first injection (of vaccine or placebo). The assay was immunoSEQ multiplex PCR, and TCRdb's table has in-frame clones only and misses some. The profile shows approximately 300,000 clones, 86% of them singletons. The sequencing used peripheral blood, collected in a trial of Ad26.COV2.S vaccine versus placebo. The sequence came from a person aged 18 to 65 who received the Ad26.COV2.S COVID-19 vaccine or a placebo. J is TRBJ2-7 and V is TRBV19, with D possibly matching TRBD1 (6 bases). CDR3 nucleotides: TGTGCCAGTAGAGAAACCGGGACAAAATATCCCTACGAGCAGTACTTC. The encoded protein is CASRETGTKYPYEQYF.